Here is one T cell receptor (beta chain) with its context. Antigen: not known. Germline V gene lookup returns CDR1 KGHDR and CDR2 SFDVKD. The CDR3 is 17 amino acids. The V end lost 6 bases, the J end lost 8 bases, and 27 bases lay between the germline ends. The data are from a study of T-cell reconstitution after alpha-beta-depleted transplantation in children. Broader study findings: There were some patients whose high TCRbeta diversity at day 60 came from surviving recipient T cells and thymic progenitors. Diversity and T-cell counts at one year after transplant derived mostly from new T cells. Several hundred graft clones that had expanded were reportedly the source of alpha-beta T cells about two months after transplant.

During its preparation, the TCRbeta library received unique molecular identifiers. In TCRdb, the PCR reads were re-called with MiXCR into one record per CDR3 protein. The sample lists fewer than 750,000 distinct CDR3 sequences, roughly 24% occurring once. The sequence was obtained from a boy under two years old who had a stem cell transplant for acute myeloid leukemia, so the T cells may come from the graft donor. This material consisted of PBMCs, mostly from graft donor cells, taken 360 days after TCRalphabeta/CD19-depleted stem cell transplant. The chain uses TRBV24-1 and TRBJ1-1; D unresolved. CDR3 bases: TGTGCCACCAGTAAAGGCGACCTAAGAAAAGGGTGGGAGGAAGCTTTCTTT. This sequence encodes CATSKGDLRKGWEEAFF.